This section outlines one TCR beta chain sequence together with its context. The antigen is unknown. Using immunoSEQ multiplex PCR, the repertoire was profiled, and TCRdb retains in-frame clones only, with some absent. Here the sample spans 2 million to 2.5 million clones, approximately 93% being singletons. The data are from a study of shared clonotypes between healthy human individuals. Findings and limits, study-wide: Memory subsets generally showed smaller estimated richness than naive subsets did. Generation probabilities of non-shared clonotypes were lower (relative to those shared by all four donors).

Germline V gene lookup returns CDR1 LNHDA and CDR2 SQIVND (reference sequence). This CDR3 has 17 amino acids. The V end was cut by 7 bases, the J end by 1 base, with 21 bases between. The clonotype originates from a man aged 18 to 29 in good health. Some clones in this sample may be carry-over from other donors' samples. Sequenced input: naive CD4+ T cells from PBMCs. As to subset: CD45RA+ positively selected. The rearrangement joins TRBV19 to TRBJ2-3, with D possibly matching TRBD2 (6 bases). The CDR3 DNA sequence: TGTGCCAGTACGCTCGCCTTTTCGGGACTCCGCACAGATACGCAGTATTTT. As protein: CASTLAFSGLRTDTQYF.